The next 26 T cell receptor beta chains were all read from a single sample in a study of T cell repertoires in cytomegalovirus infection. TCRdb independently ran MiXCR on the reads; one entry per CDR3 protein. This table has some 920,000 distinct CDR3 sequences, around 30% appearing once. These receptors have no identified antigens. The input for sequencing was cultured CD8+ T cells from PBMCs, taken from culture after CMV antigen stimulation. The receptors stem from a human donor in good health (CMV status not recorded). Some clones in this sample may be carry-over from other donors' samples.

The genes are TRBV6-5 and TRBJ1-4; D might be TRBD1 (5 bases). The germline V gene encodes CDR1 MNHEY and CDR2 SVGAGI. Trimming removed 2 bases at V and 8 bases at J, with 9 bases between. The CDR3 runs to 13 residues. CDR3 in DNA: TGTGCCAGCAGTTACGGGGGGACGGAAAAACTGTTTTTT. Translated: CASSYGGTEKLFF.

This clonotype was observed a handful of times. The gene calls are TRBV19 and TRBJ2-3; D might be TRBD2 (5 bases). This CDR3 has 14 residues. In germline, CDR1 is LNHDA, CDR2 SQIVND (reference sequence). V was pared by 4 bases and J by 6 bases, with 14 bases between. The CDR3 sequence: CASSNLLDPDTQYF. The CDR3 DNA reads TGTGCCAGTAGTAACCTACTAGATCCGGATACGCAGTATTTT.

The rearrangement uses TRBV29-1 and TRBJ2-2; no reliable D call. The CDR3 totals 13 residues. The germline gives CDR1 SQVTM, CDR2 ANQGSEA. V lost 6 bases to trimming and J lost 0 bases, with 8 bases between them. CDR3 DNA: TGCAGCGTCGAACCCGCGAACACCGGGGAGCTGTTTTTT. Amino acids: CSVEPANTGELFF.

This clonotype was seen a handful of times. The J gene is TRBJ2-7, the V gene TRBV4-1; D is tentatively TRBD1 or TRBD2 (5 bases each). This CDR3 has 16 amino acids. Per the germline V gene, CDR1 is MGHRA and CDR2 is YSYEKL. V lost 0 bases and J 0 bases, leaving 12 bases between the germline ends. CDR3 residues: CASSQEGDPSSYEQYF. The CDR3 DNA is TGCGCCAGCAGCCAAGAAGGGGACCCTTCCTCCTACGAGCAGTACTTC.

This clonotype has a count of ten or more. The rearrangement links TRBV7-2 to TRBJ2-1; 13 bases map to TRBD2. This CDR3 comprises 18 residues. Trimming at V came to 1 base and at J to 7 bases, leaving 10 bases not matched to a gene. CDR1 and CDR2 (germline): SGHTA, FQGNSA. CDR3 amino acids: CASSLGVLAGGLWNEQFF. In DNA form, the CDR3 reads TGTGCCAGCAGCTTAGGTGTACTAGCGGGGGGGCTGTGGAATGAGCAGTTCTTC.

Many counts were recorded for this clonotype. V and J are TRBV7-6 and TRBJ2-3; TRBD1 is a possible D gene (5 bases). The germline gives CDR1 SGHVS, CDR2 FNYEAQ. The CDR3 is made up of 15 amino acids. The ends were cut back, 5 bases at V and 0 bases at J, with 12 bases in the middle. CDR3 DNA sequence: TGTGCCAGCAGCCCGCGGACATCTAGCACAGATACGCAGTATTTT. Protein: CASSPRTSSTDTQYF.

The chain joins TRBV7-3 to TRBJ2-1, with TRBD1 identical over 11 bases. The CDR3 has 15 amino acids. The germline V gene has CDR1 SGHTA and CDR2 FQGTGA. J lost 7 bases, V lost 5 bases, and 7 bases had no gene match. The CDR3: CASSRIGQGANEQFF. CDR3 sequence (DNA): TGTGCCAGCAGCCGAATAGGACAGGGGGCAAATGAGCAGTTCTTC.

This clonotype has at least ten counts. V and J are TRBV7-8 and TRBJ2-7, with 8 bases aligning to TRBD2. Germline V gene lookup returns CDR1 SGHVS and CDR2 FQNEAQ. The CDR3 is made up of 16 amino acids. CDR3 sequence reads: CASSLARRGDSHEQYV. In nucleotides, the CDR3 is TGTGCCAGCAGCTTAGCGAGGCGGGGGGACTCCCACGAGCAGTACGTC.

This clonotype occurred a few times. This sequence joins TRBV7-9 and TRBJ2-1, with 10 bases identical to TRBD1. Trimming took 7 bases from V and 15 from J; bases not matched to a gene: 9. CDR1 and CDR2 (germline): SEHNR, FQNEAQ (reference sequence). CDR3 length: 12 residues. The CDR3 nucleotides read TGTGCCAGCAACGAGAAGACAGGGGGCTTGTTCTTC. Amino acid sequence: CASNEKTGGLFF.

Details on this clonotype: A read error may explain this, as a much larger clone is one base away. The rearrangement uses TRBV7-2 and TRBJ1-2, with TRBD1 matching over 8 bases. Germline V gene sequence: CDR1 SGHTA, CDR2 FQGNSA. The length of the CDR3 is 15 residues. The CDR3 here is CASSSSGTGFYGFTF. CDR3 DNA: TGTGCCAGCAGCTCCTCCGGGACAGGATTCTATGGCTTCACCTTC.

This clonotype turned up a few times. J is TRBJ2-7 and V is TRBV12-3 or TRBV12-4; D is tentatively TRBD1 or TRBD2 (5 bases each). The CDR3 covers 15 residues. The V gene lost 3 bases and the J gene lost 0 bases, with 12 bases spanning the gap. CDR3 protein: CASSLAGTFSYEQYF. The CDR3 bases are TGTGCCAGCAGTTTGGCAGGGACCTTCTCCTACGAGCAGTACTTC.

This clonotype has ten or more counts. This chain connects TRBV7-2 to TRBJ1-6; D call uncertain. The CDR3 is made up of 16 amino acids. Germline assignment: CDR1 SGHTA and CDR2 FQGNSA. V lost 6 bases and J 0 bases, leaving 12 bases between the germline ends. The CDR3: CASSRSVSSYNSPLHF. CDR3 sequence (DNA): TGTGCCAGCAGTAGATCAGTGAGCTCCTATAATTCACCCCTCCACTTT.

The chain couples TRBV12-3 or TRBV12-4 to TRBJ2-1, with D perhaps matching TRBD1 (5 bases). Trimming pared 7 bases from V and 8 bases from J, leaving 21 bases between. This CDR3 spans 15 amino acids. The CDR3 DNA sequence: TGTGCCAGCAAGCCGCTCGGACAAGAAGACGATGAGCAGTTCTTC. This gives the protein CASKPLGQEDDEQFF.

This clonotype was observed many times. V usage is TRBV7-2 and J usage is TRBJ2-2, with D possibly matching TRBD1 (6 bases). The CDR3 sequence is 15 residues long. The germline V gene has CDR1 SGHTA and CDR2 FQGNSA. V lost 5 bases to trimming and J lost 2 bases, with 12 bases between them. The DNA of the CDR3 is TGTGCCAGCAGCGGTAGGGGGAAAAACACCGGGGAGCTGTTTTTT. It translates to CASSGRGKNTGELFF.

This rearrangement joins TRBV20-1 to TRBJ1-1; D not resolved. Trimming shortened V by 0 bases and J by 4 bases, and 12 bases separated the two germline ends. The CDR3 totals 14 residues. The germline gives CDR1 DFQATT, CDR2 SNEGSKA (reference sequence). CDR3 DNA: TGCAGTGCTAGAGAGCCGGGAAGCGGCACTGAAGCTTTCTTT. Protein sequence: CSAREPGSGTEAFF.

The chain links TRBV5-5 to TRBJ2-7, with 11 bases identical to TRBD2. This CDR3 region has 16 residues. Germline V lookup: CDR1 SGHKS, CDR2 YYEKEE (reference sequence). The junction had 11 bases not matched to a gene; V was cut back by 4 bases and J by 5 bases. DNA for the CDR3: TGTGCCAGCAGCCCGCTAGCGGGGGGCCCCCCGAACGAGCAGTACTTC. It encodes CASSPLAGGPPNEQYF.

This chain uses TRBV7-9 with TRBJ1-1; D is unresolved. V lost 5 bases, J lost 1 base, and 8 bases lay in between. The CDR3 extends over 13 amino acids. Germline CDR1 is SEHNR and CDR2 is FQNEAQ (reference sequence). CDR3 loop: CASSRPKNTEAFF. CDR3 DNA: TGTGCCAGCAGCCGACCTAAGAACACTGAAGCTTTCTTT.

The sample holds a few counts of this clonotype. The chain recombines TRBV4-1 with TRBJ2-1; D remains unclear. The V gene lost 6 bases and the J gene lost 0 bases, with 15 bases spanning the gap. CDR1 and CDR2 (germline): MGHRA, YSYEKL. CDR3 length equals 16 residues. The CDR3 loop reads CASSPQGHSSYNEQFF. CDR3 coding DNA: TGCGCCAGCAGTCCTCAAGGGCATTCCTCCTACAATGAGCAGTTCTTC.

The chain is built from TRBV2 and TRBJ2-7; D is perhaps TRBD1 (5 bases). Germline V lookup: CDR1 SNHLY, CDR2 FYNNEI. There are 12 residues in the CDR3. The ends were cut back, 11 bases at V and 2 bases at J, with 13 bases in the middle. The CDR3 region has the DNA TGTGCCGGTTGGACATCAACCTACGAGCAGTACTTC. Amino acids: CAGWTSTYEQYF.

This clonotype has just a few counts. CDR3 amino acids: CASSVSGGFNQPQHF. The CDR3 DNA sequence: TGTGCCAGCAGCGTTAGCGGGGGCTTTAATCAGCCCCAGCATTTT. The J gene is TRBJ1-5, the V gene TRBV7-6, with a tentative D call TRBD1 (6 bases). This CDR3 comprises 15 residues. The germline V and J ends were trimmed by 5 bases and 4 bases, with 15 bases remaining between them. Per the germline V gene, CDR1 is SGHVS and CDR2 is FNYEAQ.

The chain links TRBV2 to TRBJ2-2; D ambiguous. Germline CDR1 reads SNHLY; CDR2 reads FYNNEI. This CDR3 contains 14 residues. The V and J ends lost 2 bases and 3 bases respectively, with 7 bases between them. CDR3 in amino acids: CASSENAYTGELFF. The CDR3, as DNA: TGTGCCAGCAGTGAAAACGCGTACACCGGGGAGCTGTTTTTT.

The gene calls are TRBV7-2 and TRBJ2-3; D uncertain. V was clipped by 5 bases and J by 2 bases, with 11 bases between them. This CDR3 region has 14 residues. CDR1 is SGHTA and CDR2 is FQGNSA in the germline V gene. The DNA of the CDR3 is TGTGCCAGCAGCCGGGCCCGGGTCACAGATACGCAGTATTTT. It translates to CASSRARVTDTQYF.

This clonotype was seen at least ten times. V and J are TRBV7-6 and TRBJ2-1; 11 positions agree with TRBD2. V shed 5 bases and J 7 bases; nucleotides not matched to a gene: 7. Germline values: CDR1 SGHVS, CDR2 FNYEAQ. There are 15 residues in the CDR3. In DNA, the CDR3 is TGTGCCAGCAGCGTTAGCGGGGGGGCTTGGAATGAGCAGTTCTTC. Its protein product is CASSVSGGAWNEQFF.

This clonotype was observed a few times. The CDR3 DNA reads TGTGCCAGCAGTGTGTACAGCTTCTCCTATAATTCACCCCTCCACTTT. It is translated as CASSVYSFSYNSPLHF. The chain is built from TRBV6-6 and TRBJ1-6; D not certain. This CDR3 contains 16 residues. V gave up 5 bases and J gave up 0 bases, with 11 bases separating them. CDR1 and CDR2 from the germline V gene are MNHNY and SVGAGI (reference sequence).

This clonotype was counted a few times. The chain combines TRBV12-3 or TRBV12-4 with TRBJ2-3; 7 bases agree with TRBD2. This CDR3 is built from 15 residues. V lost 5 bases and J lost 0; bases outside the gene matches: 5. The CDR3 bases are TGTGCCAGCAGTCTCAGCGGGGATAGCACAGATACGCAGTATTTT. Translated: CASSLSGDSTDTQYF.

The chain combines TRBV12-3 or TRBV12-4 with TRBJ1-1, with D maybe TRBD1 (6 bases). V dropped 3 bases and J dropped 3 bases, with 17 bases sitting between them. The CDR3 spans 16 residues. The CDR3 sequence: CASSFDRTGYDTEAFF. As DNA, the CDR3 is TGTGCCAGCAGTTTCGATAGAACAGGGTACGACACTGAAGCTTTCTTT.